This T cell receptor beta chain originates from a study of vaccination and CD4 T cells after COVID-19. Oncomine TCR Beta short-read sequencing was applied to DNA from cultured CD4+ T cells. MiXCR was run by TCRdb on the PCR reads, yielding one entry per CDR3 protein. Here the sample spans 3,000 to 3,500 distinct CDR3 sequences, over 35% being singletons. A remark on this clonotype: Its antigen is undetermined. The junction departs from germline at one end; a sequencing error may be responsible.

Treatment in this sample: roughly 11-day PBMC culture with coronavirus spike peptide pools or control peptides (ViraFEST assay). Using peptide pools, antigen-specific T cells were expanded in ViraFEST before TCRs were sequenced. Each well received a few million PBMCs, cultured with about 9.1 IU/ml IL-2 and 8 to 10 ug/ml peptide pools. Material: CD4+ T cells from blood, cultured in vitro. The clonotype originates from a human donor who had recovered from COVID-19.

Here the CDR3 DNA reads TGCGCCAGCGGCGGGCAGATCAATCAGCCCCGGCATTTT. As protein: CASGGQINQPRHF. J is TRBJ1-5 and V is TRBV10-2; D gene unclear. This CDR3 contains 13 residues. Germline V gene data show CDR1 as WSHSY and CDR2 as SAAADI.